This T cell receptor (beta chain) was documented in a study of blood T cell repertoires in COVID-19. The wider study: PBMCs, B-cell-depleted T cells, or T cells were the source of the cDNA or gDNA that made up the material.

This table comes from immunoSEQ multiplex PCR, and its TCRdb copy is limited to in-frame clones, with some not included. This repertoire shows 35,000 to 45,000 clones, 65% to 90% found once; its top ten account for 9% to 10%. The CDR3 sequence is 15 residues long. CDR1 is SNHLY, CDR2 FYNNEI, per germline. V shed 6 bases and J 6 bases; nucleotides not matched to a gene: 9. This TCR came from a human donor in a cohort sampled during active COVID-19. The sample comprised peripheral blood. This chain connects TRBV2 to TRBJ1-2; 11 bases line up with TRBD1. CDR3 protein: CASSQGQGAIDGYTF. Here the CDR3 DNA reads TGTGCCAGCAGCCAAGGACAGGGGGCTATTGATGGCTACACCTTC.